Below are 2 T cell receptor beta chains sequenced from a single sample in a study of OX40 agonist ivuxolimab in advanced cancers. Assay used: immunoSEQ multiplex PCR; TCRdb lists only in-frame clones, some missing. This sample has approximately 74,000 clones, with more than 85% found just once. This sample comprised CD4+ or CD8+ T cells sorted from blood, obtained in a trial of the OX40 agonist ivuxolimab. The receptors stem from an adult with an advanced solid tumor such as melanoma, head and neck, liver or kidney cancer.

The CDR3 protein is CASSPGAREQYF. The CDR3 region has the DNA TGTGCCAGCAGTCCGGGAGCCCGCGAGCAGTACTTC. This chain connects TRBV28 to TRBJ2-7, with a weak D call TRBD2 (6 bases). Trimming took 5 bases from V and 6 from J, leaving 11 bases between them. Germline V gives CDR1 MDHEN, CDR2 SYDVKM. This CDR3 region has 12 residues.

There are a few counts of this clone. The gene calls are TRBV6-5 and TRBJ2-7, with 7 bases aligning to TRBD2. V lost 5 bases, J lost 4 bases, and 8 bases stayed unmatched. Germline assignment: CDR1 MNHEY and CDR2 SVGAGI. CDR3 size: 14 residues. The CDR3 protein is CASSKRAGSYEQYF. In DNA form, the CDR3 reads TGTGCCAGCAGTAAACGAGCGGGATCATACGAGCAGTACTTC.